Below are 23 T cell receptor beta chains sequenced from a single sample in a study of blood T cell repertoires in COVID-19. Sequenced by immunoSEQ multiplex PCR; TCRdb stores in-frame clones only, minus some. Seen here are 46,000 or so clones, over 80% observed once, and the top ten hold almost 8%. The sample taken for sequencing was peripheral blood. These receptors were obtained from a man aged 50 or older with acute or convalescent COVID-19.

The chain recombines TRBV7-9 with TRBJ2-7, with D uncertain. Germline V gives CDR1 SEHNR, CDR2 FQNEAQ (reference sequence). The CDR3 is 11 amino acids. Trimming took off 4 bases at V and 9 bases at J, with 10 bases between the two ends. The CDR3 reads CASSSLGGQYF. The CDR3 coding sequence is TGTGCCAGCAGCTCCCTCGGCGGGCAGTACTTC.

This chain uses TRBV7-2 with TRBJ1-1, with D unresolved. Per the germline V gene, CDR1 is SGHTA and CDR2 is FQGNSA. There are 14 residues in the CDR3. V was cut by 7 bases and J by 1 base, with 13 bases left in between. The CDR3: CASTKRGANTEAFF. Written as DNA, the CDR3 is TGTGCCAGCACTAAGAGAGGAGCGAACACTGAAGCTTTCTTT. The complete variable domain, with remaining parts taken from reference TRBV7-2 and TRBJ1-1, reads GAGVSQSPSNKVTEKGKDVELRCDPISGHTALYWYRQSLGQGLEFLIYFQGNSAPDKSGLPSDRFSAERTGGSVSTLTIQRTQQEDSAVYLCASTKRGANTEAFFGQGTRLTVV.

This clone showed up just once. The chain is built from TRBV27 and TRBJ1-6, with D hard to call. There are 17 residues in the CDR3. CDR1 and CDR2 (germline): MNHEY, SMNVEV (reference sequence). Trimming cost V 5 bases and J 0 bases, with 14 bases left between them. The CDR3 reads CASSPRVSSSYNSPLHF. In DNA form, the CDR3 reads TGTGCCAGCAGTCCCCGGGTCTCGAGCTCCTATAATTCACCCCTCCACTTT.

This clone was found a few times. The chain recombines TRBV4-1 with TRBJ1-4; TRBD1 matches 7 bases. The junction had 11 bases not matched to a gene; V was cut back by 7 bases and J by 0 bases. CDR1 and CDR2 (germline): MGHRA, YSYEKL. CDR3 length: 17 amino acids. CDR3 in DNA: TGCGCCAGCACCCTGAGGGACAGTGGAGCAACTAATGAAAAACTGTTTTTT. It is translated as CASTLRDSGATNEKLFF.

V usage is TRBV5-1 and J usage is TRBJ2-7; D remains unclear. This CDR3 comprises 11 residues. Trimming took 3 bases from V and 5 from J, leaving 6 bases between them. Germline loops: CDR1 SGHRS, CDR2 YFSETQ. The CDR3 coding sequence is TGCGCCAGCAGCTCCCTCGACGAGCAGTACTTC. Its protein is CASSSLDEQYF.

This rearrangement joins TRBV5-6 to TRBJ2-2; no clear D. V lost 0 bases and J 0 bases, leaving 9 bases between the germline ends. The CDR3 has 16 residues. CDR1 SGHDT and CDR2 YYEEEE come from the germline V gene. CDR3 sequence reads: CASSLAWAANTGELFF. DNA of the CDR3: TGTGCCAGCAGCTTGGCCTGGGCAGCGAACACCGGGGAGCTGTTTTTT.

V is TRBV2 and J is TRBJ2-1; no reliable D call. CDR1 and CDR2 (germline): SNHLY, FYNNEI. V was trimmed by 4 bases and J by 1 base, leaving 8 bases between them. The CDR3 sequence is 14 residues long. The CDR3 nucleotides are TGTGCCAGCAGTGTAACAGTATCCTACAATGAGCAGTTCTTC. This sequence encodes CASSVTVSYNEQFF. The variable domain in full, with the rest retrieved from reference TRBV2 and TRBJ2-1, is EPEVTQTPSHQVTQMGQEVILRCVPISNHLYFYWYRQILGQKVEFLVSFYNNEISEKSEIFDDQFSVERPDGSNFTLKIRSTKLEDSAMYFCASSVTVSYNEQFFGPGTRLTVL.

The rearrangement links TRBV7-2 to TRBJ2-1, with TRBD2 matching over 13 bases. The CDR3 has 16 residues. Germline CDR1 SGHTA, CDR2 FQGNSA. The junction had 5 bases not matched to a gene; V was cut back by 5 bases and J by 4 bases. The CDR3 DNA reads as TGTGCCAGCAGCCGGGAGGGACTAGCGGGGTACAATGAGCAGTTCTTC. This sequence encodes CASSREGLAGYNEQFF.

The rearrangement joins TRBV7-9 to TRBJ2-3; D might be TRBD1 (6 bases). The CDR3 runs to 17 residues. Trimming cost V 4 bases and J 0 bases, with 17 bases left between them. Germline values: CDR1 SEHNR, CDR2 FQNEAQ (reference sequence). This chain's CDR3 is CASSSRPGHPSTDTQYF. The DNA of the CDR3 is TGTGCCAGCAGCTCGCGCCCGGGACACCCAAGCACAGATACGCAGTATTTT. Full variable domain (outside the CDR3, taken from reference TRBV7-9 and TRBJ2-3): DTGVSQNPRHKITKRGQNVTFRCDPISEHNRLYWYRQTLGQGPEFLTYFQNEAQLEKSRLLSDRFSAERPKGSFSTLEIQRTEQGDSAMYLCASSSRPGHPSTDTQYFGPGTRLTVL.

This chain connects TRBV21-1 to TRBJ2-7; the table's D gene call, TRBD2, was not cross checked with the DNA. TRBV21-1 constitutes a pseudogene. This CDR3 has 16 residues. The CDR3 DNA follows: TGTGCCAGCAGCAAAGTGAGGGAGCCGAGCTCCTACGAGCAGTACTTC. Amino acids: CASSKVREPSSYEQYF.

This clone has just one count. The chain joins TRBV6-5 to TRBJ2-7; D not certain. Germline V gene lookup returns CDR1 MNHEY and CDR2 SVGAGI. The CDR3 is 15 amino acids. V was clipped by 6 bases and J by 1 base, with 16 bases between them. Here the CDR3 DNA reads TGTGCCAGCAGCCAAAACCAAGGAGTATCCTACGAGCAGTACTTC. It specifies CASSQNQGVSYEQYF.

This clone was seen once. This chain connects TRBV5-1 to TRBJ2-7, with 10 bases identical to TRBD1. The CDR3 loop spans 15 amino acids. Germline CDR1 and CDR2: SGHRS and YFSETQ. J lost 2 bases, V lost 3 bases, and 5 bases had no gene match. CDR3 region: CASSWGTGAPYEQYF. DNA for the CDR3: TGCGCCAGCAGCTGGGGGACAGGGGCCCCCTACGAGCAGTACTTC.

In its sample, this clone was seen a few times. V gene TRBV7-2 combines with J gene TRBJ2-7; 8 bases line up with TRBD1. V lost 4 bases, J lost 3 bases, and 11 bases stayed unmatched. The CDR3 runs to 16 residues. Germline V lookup: CDR1 SGHTA, CDR2 FQGNSA. CDR3 nucleotides: TGTGCCAGCAGCTGGGGGACAGGCTCCTTCAACTACGAGCAGTACTTC. This encodes CASSWGTGSFNYEQYF.

The chain joins TRBV27 to TRBJ1-1; perhaps TRBD1 as D (5 bases). The V and J ends lost 7 bases and 7 bases respectively, with 16 bases between them. Germline CDR1 reads MNHEY; CDR2 reads SMNVEV (reference sequence). This CDR3 spans 13 amino acids. CDR3 in amino acids: CASNTGGASEAFF. As DNA, the CDR3 is TGTGCCAGCAACACCGGAGGGGCCAGTGAAGCTTTCTTT.

This clone was seen once. The chain has TRBV5-4 and TRBJ1-2; 9 bases fit TRBD1. J gave up 5 bases and V 3 bases, and 14 bases lay outside the gene matches. The CDR3 totals 17 residues. CDR1 and CDR2 from the germline V gene are SGHNT and YYREEE (reference sequence). The CDR3 DNA is TGTGCCAGCAGCTCCGGGACAGGGCGAACGAATCTGTATGGCTACACCTTC. Protein sequence: CASSSGTGRTNLYGYTF. Full variable domain (missing parts from reference TRBV5-4 and TRBJ1-2): ETGVTQSPTHLIKTRGQQVTLRCSSQSGHNTVSWYQQALGQGPQFIFQYYREEENGRGNFPPRFSGLQFPNYSSELNVNALELDDSALYLCASSSGTGRTNLYGYTFGSGTRLTVV.

This clone has only one observation. This rearrangement joins TRBV2 to TRBJ1-5; unclear D gene. Germline V gives CDR1 SNHLY, CDR2 FYNNEI. CDR3 length equals 14 residues. The V end was cut by 5 bases, the J end by 2 bases, with 10 bases between. DNA for the CDR3: TGTGCCAGCAGTACGTTGGCGGGCAATCAGCCCCAGCATTTT. Protein sequence: CASSTLAGNQPQHF. The whole variable domain, remainder taken from reference TRBV2 and TRBJ1-5, is EPEVTQTPSHQVTQMGQEVILRCVPISNHLYFYWYRQILGQKVEFLVSFYNNEISEKSEIFDDQFSVERPDGSNFTLKIRSTKLEDSAMYFCASSTLAGNQPQHFGDGTRLSIL.

This chain connects TRBV30 to TRBJ1-1, with TRBD1 as a possible D gene (6 bases). The CDR3 length is 13 residues. Germline V lookup: CDR1 GTSNPN, CDR2 SVGIG (reference sequence). The V end was cut by 0 bases, the J end by 4 bases, with 9 bases between. The CDR3 DNA sequence: TGTGCCTGGAGTGTACACAGGGCCACTGAAGCTTTCTTT. Translated: CAWSVHRATEAFF.

The chain uses TRBV5-6 and TRBJ1-2; D gene ambiguous. This CDR3 has 13 residues. The V end lost 4 bases, the J end lost 5 bases, and 12 bases lay between the germline ends. Germline CDR1 is SGHDT and CDR2 is YYEEEE. Here the CDR3 DNA reads TGTGCCAGCAGCCTCTGGGCAGCATATGGCTACACCTTC. It specifies CASSLWAAYGYTF. Full variable domain (missing parts from reference TRBV5-6 and TRBJ1-2): DAGVTQSPTHLIKTRGQQVTLRCSPKSGHDTVSWYQQALGQGPQFIFQYYEEEERQRGNFPDRFSGHQFPNYSSELNVNALLLGDSALYLCASSLWAAYGYTFGSGTRLTVV.

The chain is built from TRBV9 and TRBJ2-1; maybe TRBD2 (5 bases). V was pared by 2 bases and J by 5 bases, with 11 bases between. In germline, CDR1 is SGDLS, CDR2 YYNGEE. This CDR3 is 14 amino acids long. The CDR3 DNA reads as TGTGCCAGCAGCGTTCGGTGGGAGCACAATGAGCAGTTCTTC. This sequence encodes CASSVRWEHNEQFF.

This clone occurred a few times. The J gene is TRBJ2-2, the V gene TRBV7-3, with D tentatively TRBD1 (5 bases). Trimming took off 6 bases at V and 7 bases at J, with 18 bases between the two ends. CDR3 length equals 15 residues. Germline CDR1 SGHTA, CDR2 FQGTGA. The CDR3 protein is CASSSSQGIGGELFF. The DNA of the CDR3 is TGTGCCAGCAGTTCCTCGCAGGGAATCGGCGGGGAGCTGTTTTTT.

V and J are TRBV6-5 and TRBJ1-6; 8 bases match TRBD1. Germline assignment: CDR1 MNHEY and CDR2 SVGAGI. The CDR3 sequence is 15 residues long. Germline trimming cut 7 bases from V and 4 bases from J; bases unmatched to any gene: 6. The CDR3 region is CASTPDRAYNSPLHF. The CDR3 coding sequence is TGTGCCAGCACCCCGGACAGGGCTTATAATTCACCCCTCCACTTT.

The CDR3 nucleotides are TGTGCCAGCAGTATCCGGGGGGCGGAAGATACGCAGTATTTT. Translating gives CASSIRGAEDTQYF. The rearrangement links TRBV6-5 to TRBJ2-3, with D perhaps matching TRBD2 (7 bases). V was pared by 5 bases and J by 5 bases, with 14 bases between. CDR1 MNHEY and CDR2 SVGAGI come from the germline V gene. CDR3 length: 14 residues.

The chain joins TRBV5-8 to TRBJ1-2; D is undetermined. Germline V gene lookup returns CDR1 SGHTS and CDR2 YDEGEE. V was pared by 4 bases and J by 0 bases, with 13 bases between. The CDR3 is 15 amino acids. DNA for the CDR3: TGTGCCAGCAGCCGATATTACACCGCTAACTATGGCTACACCTTC. It specifies CASSRYYTANYGYTF.